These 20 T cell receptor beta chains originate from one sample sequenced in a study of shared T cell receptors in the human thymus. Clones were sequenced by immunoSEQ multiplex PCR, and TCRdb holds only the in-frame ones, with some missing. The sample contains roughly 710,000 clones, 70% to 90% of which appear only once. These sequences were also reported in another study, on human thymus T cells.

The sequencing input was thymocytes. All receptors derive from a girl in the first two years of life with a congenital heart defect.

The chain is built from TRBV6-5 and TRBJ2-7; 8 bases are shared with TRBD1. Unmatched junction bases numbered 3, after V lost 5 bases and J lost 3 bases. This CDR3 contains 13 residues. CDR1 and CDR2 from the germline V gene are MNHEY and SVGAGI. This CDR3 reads CASSGQGSYEQYF. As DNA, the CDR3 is TGTGCCAGCAGTGGACAGGGAAGCTACGAGCAGTACTTC.

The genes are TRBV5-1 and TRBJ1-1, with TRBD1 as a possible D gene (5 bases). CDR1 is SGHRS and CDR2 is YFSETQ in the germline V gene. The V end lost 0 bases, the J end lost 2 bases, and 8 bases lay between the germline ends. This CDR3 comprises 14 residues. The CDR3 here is CASSLEGQNTEAFF. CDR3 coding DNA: TGCGCCAGCAGCTTGGAAGGACAAAACACTGAAGCTTTCTTT.

The CDR3, as DNA: TGTGCCAGCAGTCTACCACAGGGACGGACCTCCTACGAGCAGTACTTC. Amino acids: CASSLPQGRTSYEQYF. The chain couples TRBV28 to TRBJ2-7; TRBD1 is a possible D gene (6 bases). V was cut by 5 bases and J by 0 bases, with 17 bases left in between. This CDR3 is built from 16 residues. Germline CDR1 and CDR2: MDHEN and SYDVKM.

The CDR3 DNA reads as TGCGCCAGCAGCTACGGACAGGGTAATGAAAAACTGTTTTTT. Its translation is CASSYGQGNEKLFF. This chain connects TRBV5-1 to TRBJ1-4; TRBD1 matches at 8 bases. The CDR3 length is 14 residues. V lost 3 bases and J lost 4; bases outside the gene matches: 2. The germline gives CDR1 SGHRS, CDR2 YFSETQ.

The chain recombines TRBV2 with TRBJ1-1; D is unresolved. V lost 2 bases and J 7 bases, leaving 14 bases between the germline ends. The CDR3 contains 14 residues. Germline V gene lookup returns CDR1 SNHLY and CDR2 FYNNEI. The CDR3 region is CASSERGPLGEAFF. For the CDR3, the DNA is TGTGCCAGCAGTGAAAGAGGGCCCCTGGGTGAAGCTTTCTTT.

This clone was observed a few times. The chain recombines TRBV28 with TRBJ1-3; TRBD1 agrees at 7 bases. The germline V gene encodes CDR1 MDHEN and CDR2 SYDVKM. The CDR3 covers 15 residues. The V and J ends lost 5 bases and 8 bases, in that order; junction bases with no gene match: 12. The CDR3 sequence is CASSHKLGGEHTIYF. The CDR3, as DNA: TGTGCCAGCAGTCACAAGTTAGGGGGCGAACACACCATATATTTT.

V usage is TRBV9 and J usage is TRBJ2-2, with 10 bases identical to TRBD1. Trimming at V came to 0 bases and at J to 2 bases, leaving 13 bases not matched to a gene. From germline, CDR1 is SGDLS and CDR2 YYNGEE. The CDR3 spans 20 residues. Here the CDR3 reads CASSVDGDRGPCRNTGELFF. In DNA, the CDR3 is TGTGCCAGCAGCGTAGACGGGGACAGGGGCCCATGCCGAAACACCGGGGAGCTGTTTTTT. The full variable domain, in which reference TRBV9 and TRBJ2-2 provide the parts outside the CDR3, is DSGVTQTPKHLITATGQRVTLRCSPRSGDLSVYWYQQSLDQGLQFLIQYYNGEERAKGNILERFSAQQFPDLHSELNLSSLELGDSALYFCASSVDGDRGPCRNTGELFFGEGSRLTVL.

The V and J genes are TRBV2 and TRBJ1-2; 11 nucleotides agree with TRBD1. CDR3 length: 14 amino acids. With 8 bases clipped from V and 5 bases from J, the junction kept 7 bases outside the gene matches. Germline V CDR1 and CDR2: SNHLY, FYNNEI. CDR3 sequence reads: CASPDRGRGYGYTF. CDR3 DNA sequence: TGTGCCAGCCCGGACAGGGGGCGAGGTTATGGCTACACCTTC.

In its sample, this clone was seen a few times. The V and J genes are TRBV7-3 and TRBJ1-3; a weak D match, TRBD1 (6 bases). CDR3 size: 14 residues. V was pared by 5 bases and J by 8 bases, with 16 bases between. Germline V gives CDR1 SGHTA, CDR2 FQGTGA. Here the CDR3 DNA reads TGTGCCAGCAGCCCGCAGGGGTTTTCAGACACCATATATTTT. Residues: CASSPQGFSDTIYF.

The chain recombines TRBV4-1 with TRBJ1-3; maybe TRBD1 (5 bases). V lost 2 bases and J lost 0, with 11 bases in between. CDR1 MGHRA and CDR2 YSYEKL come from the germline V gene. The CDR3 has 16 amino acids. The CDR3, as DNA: TGCGCCAGCAGCCAAACAGGATGGAGCTCTGGAAACACCATATATTTT. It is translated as CASSQTGWSSGNTIYF.

CDR3 DNA sequence: TGTGCCAGCAGCTTAGAAGCCAGGGGCACTATCGGGGAGCTGTTTTTT. It is translated as CASSLEARGTIGELFF. J is TRBJ2-2 and V is TRBV7-2, with TRBD1 as a possible D gene (6 bases). CDR1 SGHTA and CDR2 FQGNSA come from the germline V gene. V was clipped by 1 base and J by 7 bases, with 16 bases between them. The CDR3 has 16 amino acids. The full variable domain, with the rest looked up from reference TRBV7-2 and TRBJ2-2, is GAGVSQSPSNKVTEKGKDVELRCDPISGHTALYWYRQSLGQGLEFLIYFQGNSAPDKSGLPSDRFSAERTGGSVSTLTIQRTQQEDSAVYLCASSLEARGTIGELFFGEGSRLTVL.

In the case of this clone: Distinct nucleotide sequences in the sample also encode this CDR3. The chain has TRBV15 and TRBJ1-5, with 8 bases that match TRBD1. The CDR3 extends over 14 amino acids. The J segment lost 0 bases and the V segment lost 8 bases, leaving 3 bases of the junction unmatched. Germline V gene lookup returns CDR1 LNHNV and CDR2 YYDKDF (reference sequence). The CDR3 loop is CATAGGYSNQPQHF. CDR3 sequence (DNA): TGTGCCACCGCAGGGGGCTATAGCAATCAGCCCCAGCATTTT.

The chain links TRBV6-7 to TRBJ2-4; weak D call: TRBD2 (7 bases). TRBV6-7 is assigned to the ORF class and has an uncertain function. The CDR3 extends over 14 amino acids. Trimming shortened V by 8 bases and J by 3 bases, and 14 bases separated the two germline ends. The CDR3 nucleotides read TGTGCCAGCGTAATTAGGGGGGGCAAAAACATTCAGTACTTC. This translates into CASVIRGGKNIQYF.

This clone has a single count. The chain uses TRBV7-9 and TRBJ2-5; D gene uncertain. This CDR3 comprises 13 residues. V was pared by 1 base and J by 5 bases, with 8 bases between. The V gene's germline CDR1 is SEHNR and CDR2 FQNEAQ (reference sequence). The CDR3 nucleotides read TGTGCCAGCAGCTTAGACGGTTACGAGACCCAGTACTTC. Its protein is CASSLDGYETQYF.

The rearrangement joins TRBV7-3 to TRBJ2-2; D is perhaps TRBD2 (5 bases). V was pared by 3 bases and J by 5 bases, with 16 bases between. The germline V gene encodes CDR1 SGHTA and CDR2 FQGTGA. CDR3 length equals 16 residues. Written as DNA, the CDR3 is TGTGCCAGCAGCTTCGGACTCCCACCGGGGACCGGGGAGCTGTTTTTT. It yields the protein CASSFGLPPGTGELFF.

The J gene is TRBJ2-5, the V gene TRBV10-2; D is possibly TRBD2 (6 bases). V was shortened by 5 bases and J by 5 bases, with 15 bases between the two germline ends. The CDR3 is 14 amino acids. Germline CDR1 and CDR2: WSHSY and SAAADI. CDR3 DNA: TGCGCCAGCAGTCCCGTGGGGGGTCTGGAGACCCAGTACTTC. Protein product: CASSPVGGLETQYF.

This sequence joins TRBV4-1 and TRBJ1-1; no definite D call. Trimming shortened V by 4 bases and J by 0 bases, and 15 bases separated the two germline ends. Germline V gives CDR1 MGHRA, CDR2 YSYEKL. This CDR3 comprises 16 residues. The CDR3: CASSLTTPTMNTEAFF. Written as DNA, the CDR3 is TGCGCCAGCAGCCTTACGACACCTACGATGAACACTGAAGCTTTCTTT.

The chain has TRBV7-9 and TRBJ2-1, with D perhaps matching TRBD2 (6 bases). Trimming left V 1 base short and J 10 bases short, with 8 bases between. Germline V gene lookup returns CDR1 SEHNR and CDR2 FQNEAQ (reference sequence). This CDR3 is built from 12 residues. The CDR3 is CASSLGGDEQFF. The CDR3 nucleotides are TGTGCCAGCAGCTTAGGGGGGGACGAGCAGTTCTTC. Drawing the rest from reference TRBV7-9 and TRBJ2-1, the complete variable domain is DTGVSQNPRHKITKRGQNVTFRCDPISEHNRLYWYRQTLGQGPEFLTYFQNEAQLEKSRLLSDRFSAERPKGSFSTLEIQRTEQGDSAMYLCASSLGGDEQFFGPGTRLTVL.

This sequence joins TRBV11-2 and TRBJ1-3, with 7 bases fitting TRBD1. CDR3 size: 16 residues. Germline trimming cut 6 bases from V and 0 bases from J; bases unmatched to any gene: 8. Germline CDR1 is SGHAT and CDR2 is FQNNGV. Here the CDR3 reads CASSYGQDLSGNTIYF. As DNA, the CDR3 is TGTGCCAGCAGTTACGGACAGGACCTCTCTGGAAACACCATATATTTT.

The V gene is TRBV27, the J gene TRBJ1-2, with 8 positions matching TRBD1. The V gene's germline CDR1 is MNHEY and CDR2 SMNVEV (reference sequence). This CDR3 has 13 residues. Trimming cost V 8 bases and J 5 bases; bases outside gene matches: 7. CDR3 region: CASRRRGRYGYTF. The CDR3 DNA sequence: TGTGCCAGCCGCCGCAGGGGGCGGTATGGCTACACCTTC.